This entry is about one TCR beta chain. This clone was counted a single time. Its recognized antigen is unknown. Nothing much larger sits one base from this clone, and base qualities are not available. The CDR3 regions of human TCRbeta chains were analyzed by immunosequencing. In the source study's methods: Repertoire TCRs were matched against a reference library of SARS-CoV-2-specific TCRs generated with the MIRA antigen-specificity platform. Breadth was defined as the fraction of unique TCRs that were SARS-CoV-2-associated. Depth was defined as the fraction of total T cells that were SARS-CoV-2-associated. Using the MIRA data, each spike-specific TCR was assigned both to the spike region to which the TCR was reactive and to a CD4 or CD8 class. Log10-transformed breadth and depth values were compared by one-way ANOVA with Sidak's multiple comparisons tests. TCRdb retrieved this table from immuneACCESS and kept in-frame rearrangements only. Not all clones are present; in checked studies, unresolved V genes account for under half, and no reason is known for the remainder. V and J calls and clone size are those listed in that table; D and trimming were worked out from the DNA. The sample table shows tens of thousands of clones, and 70% to 90% are seen once. The ten most abundant clones make up roughly 16% of the sample.

This entry is derived from a study of T cell responses to AZD1222 COVID-19 vaccine (dated by TCRdb to the early 2020s). With regard to the full study: AZD1222 recipients given second doses at about 4 weeks or at about 12 weeks were pooled, since spike-specific TCR depth and breadth were not found to differ between the two schedules. TCR sequencing was performed for about 250 trial participants, of whom around 200 were given two doses of AZD1222 and around 25 were given two doses of MenACWY control vaccine. Enrollment into the trials was organized by age into subgroups of 18-55, 56-69 and 70-plus years, and those subgroups contained roughly 150, 30 and 60 TCR-sequenced participants, respectively. Broader findings and caveats from the paper: Spike-specific TCR breadth and depth rose significantly after two AZD1222 doses compared with day 0 and with MenACWY recipients. The 56-69-year group was small, and its depth increase did not reach significance, likely because of low power. Because no samples from the day 14 peak response were available, repertoires could be characterized only after the peak T cell response. The whole spike protein was spanned by vaccine-associated CD4 TCRs, and dominant responses were seen in regions 160-218 and 743-854. Reportedly, almost half of the unique spike-specific TCRs recognized epitopes lying outside the regions that are mutated in the B.1.351 and B.1.1.7 variants. Most participants were white British and females outnumbered males, and the authors suggested that clonal diversity may have been underestimated. Conclusions about previously exposed vaccinees are limited because only six or seven AZD1222 recipients were SARS-CoV-2 seropositive at baseline.

Sample time point, as interpreted from the label and publication: baseline before first vaccination. Samples from vaccinated people were obtained from the UK trials COV001 and COV002, which included a single-blind randomized controlled phase 2/3 trial of AZD1222 (ChAdOx1 nCoV-19) in healthy adults. For TCRbeta chain sequencing, PBMC samples were collected from trial participants at day 0 and at day 28 after the second dose. Inclusive of the bounding cysteine and phenylalanine, the CDR3 is 14 residues long. Just CDR3 DNA is preserved here, 42 bases in frame from base 1. The junction carries 19 bases between V and J, which are trimmed by 8 bases and 6 bases respectively. CDR1 MNHEY and CDR2 SVGAGI were looked up in the germline V gene.

The clonotype was recovered from an adult in good health. Rearrangement joined TRBV6-5 to TRBJ1-2; there is no confident call for the D gene. Sample: peripheral blood, taken on day 0 of AZD1222 vaccination. The DNA sequence is TGTGCCAGCTCAGAAGCGGGGATGGATGATGGCTACACCTTC. Its coded protein is CASSEAGMDDGYTF.